This TCR beta chain came from a study of OX40 agonist ivuxolimab in advanced cancers. About the study: Partial responses were recorded for three patients, including one with hepatocellular carcinoma and two with cutaneous melanoma. The study, taken as a whole, reports: Averaged across samples, CD8+ T cells carried more expanded clones than CD4+ did.

CDR3 length: 13 amino acids. Trimming removed 5 bases from V and 8 bases from J, with 18 bases in between. Germline V gene sequence: CDR1 GTSNPN, CDR2 SVGIG (reference sequence). TCRdb keeps only in-frame clones here, not all; method: immunoSEQ multiplex PCR. Here the sample spans roughly 47,000 clones, 70% to 90% being singletons. The timepoints at which blood was sampled were baseline, cycle 4 day 1, and cycle 7 day 1. This clone was picked up one time. Antigen specificity is unknown. This clonotype originated in an adult with an advanced solid tumor such as melanoma, head and neck, liver or kidney cancer. Source: CD4+ or CD8+ T cells sorted from blood, taken in a trial of the OX40 agonist ivuxolimab. V gene TRBV30 combines with J gene TRBJ1-1; a weak D match, TRBD1 (5 bases). CDR3 in DNA: TGTGCCTGGTCCACAGGAGGGGTCTCAGAAGCTTTCTTT. This encodes CAWSTGGVSEAFF.